This T cell receptor beta chain comes out of a study of Tregs in tolerant kidney transplant recipients (dated by TCRdb to about 2019). Regarding the research as a whole: Transplants used related donors with nonmyeloablative bone marrow transplantation; mixed chimerism was transient in the human trials. The study used TCRbeta sequencing to identify donor-specific regulatory T cells before combined kidney and bone marrow transplantation, then tracked those cells after transplant.

Only a few counts were recorded for this clone. Its target antigen remains unknown. One base away there is no much larger clone; base qualities are not given. The trim is 4 bases for V and 8 bases for J, with a gap of 14 bases between the germline ends. Via the germline V gene, CDR1 is KGHSH and CDR2 LQKENI. From its cysteine to its phenylalanine, the CDR3 spans 13 amino acids. Only CDR3 DNA remains: 39 bases, in frame from the first base. Interpreted using the paper, the time point label stands for: blood sample drawn before combined kidney and bone marrow transplant. Unstimulated Tregs (CD4+CD25+CD127-), CD4+ non-Tregs (CD4+CD25-), CD4 and CD8 cells were FACS-sorted from thawed PBMCs. A few combined kidney and bone marrow transplant recipients from the ITN036ST trial were included as patients, and samples were available only from these trial subjects. Healthy control blood was separated into PBMCs by Ficoll density gradient and cryopreserved, and patient PBMCs were collected both before and after transplant.

For TCRbeta CDR3 sequencing, genomic DNA was extracted from sorted cells using the QIAGEN DNeasy Blood and Tissue Kit. High-throughput TCRbeta CDR3 sequencing was carried out commercially through immunoSEQ, with PCR amplification with bias correction and internal controls included. The authors' analysis ran thus. Unique productive TCRbeta sequences were defined by CDR3 nucleotide sequence where primers matched, and otherwise by CDR3 amino acid sequence together with Vbeta and Jbeta genes. To correct sorting error, sequences shared between sorted populations at a frequency ratio of 2:1 or less were removed; the rest were assigned to the higher population. Sequences were defined as donor-reactive when expanded at least 5-fold in CFSE-low cells versus unstimulated cells and present at a frequency of at least 0.01% in CFSE-low cells. Repertoire divergence was quantified by Jensen-Shannon divergence using the top 100 TCRbeta sequences ranked by frequency. For any sample with multiple sequencing runs, sorting error was corrected in each run separately before the runs were pooled. The table was pulled from immuneACCESS by TCRdb, which kept in-frame rearrangements only. Such tables lose some clones; where checked, under half of the loss comes from unresolved V genes, and the rest has no known cause. The D gene and trimming were derived from the DNA, and the V and J assignments and clone size from that table. The sample has 100,000 to 120,000 clones on record, around 89% of them singletons. The top ten clonotypes cover more than 0.3% of the sample.

Results the study describes overall, beyond this receptor: For some patients, the PCR primers changed as time went on, which meant samples from those patients could not be compared with one another at the nucleotide level. Biological reproducibility was not directly assessed, although technical replication error appeared to be minimal. The study was limited by small patient numbers, and the findings need validation in larger populations and under other immunosuppression protocols. Donor-specific Treg expansion was found to exceed global Treg expansion in tolerant patients, suggesting antigen-driven rather than nonspecific expansion. The most biologically relevant and donor-specific TCRbeta repertoire appeared to be identified by expanding Tregs with activated donor B cells.

The source of this sequence is a human donor who received a combined kidney and bone marrow transplant. Here the sequenced sample was CD4+ T cells from blood, taken before the transplant. The chain was built from TRBV18 and TRBJ1-2; the D gene lacks a confident call. In nucleotide form, the sequence is TGTGCCAGCTCACTCACCCGAGAAGAGGGCTACACCTTC. Its coded protein is CASSLTREEGYTF.